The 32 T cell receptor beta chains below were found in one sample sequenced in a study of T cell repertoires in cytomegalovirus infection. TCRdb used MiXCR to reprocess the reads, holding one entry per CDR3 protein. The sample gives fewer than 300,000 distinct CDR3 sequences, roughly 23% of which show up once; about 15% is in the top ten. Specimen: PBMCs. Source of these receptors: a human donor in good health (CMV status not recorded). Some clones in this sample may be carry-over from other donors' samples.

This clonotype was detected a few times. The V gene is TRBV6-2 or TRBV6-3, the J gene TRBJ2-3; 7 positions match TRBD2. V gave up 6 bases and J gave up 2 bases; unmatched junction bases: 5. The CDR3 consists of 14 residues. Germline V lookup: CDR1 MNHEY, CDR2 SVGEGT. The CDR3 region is CASRGTKNTDTQYF. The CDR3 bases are TGTGCCAGCAGGGGGACTAAAAACACAGATACGCAGTATTTT.

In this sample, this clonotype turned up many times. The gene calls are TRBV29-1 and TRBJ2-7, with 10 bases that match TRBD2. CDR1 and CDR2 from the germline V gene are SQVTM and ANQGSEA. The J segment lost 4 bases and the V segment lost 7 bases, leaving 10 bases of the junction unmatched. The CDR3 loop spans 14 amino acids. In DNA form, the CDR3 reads TGCAGCGCCCGGGCTAGCGGGGGTTTATACGAGCAGTACTTC. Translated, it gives CSARASGGLYEQYF.

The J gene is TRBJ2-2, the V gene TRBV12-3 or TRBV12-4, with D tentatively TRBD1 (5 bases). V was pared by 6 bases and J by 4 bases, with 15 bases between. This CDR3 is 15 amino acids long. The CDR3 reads CASSRDQGSTGELFF. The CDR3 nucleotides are TGTGCCAGCAGCAGAGACCAGGGTTCCACCGGGGAGCTGTTTTTT.

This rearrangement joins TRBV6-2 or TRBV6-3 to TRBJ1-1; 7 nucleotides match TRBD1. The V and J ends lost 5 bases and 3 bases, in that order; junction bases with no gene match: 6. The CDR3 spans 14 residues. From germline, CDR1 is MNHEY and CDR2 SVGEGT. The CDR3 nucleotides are TGTGCCAGCAGTACCCCGGGACAGTACACTGAAGCTTTCTTT. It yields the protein CASSTPGQYTEAFF.

The CDR3 nucleotides are TGTGCCAGCAGCTTAAATTTTCAGGGAACTGAAGCTTTCTTT. Its translation: CASSLNFQGTEAFF. The chain links TRBV9 to TRBJ1-1; a possible D gene is TRBD1 (5 bases). The germline V and J ends were trimmed by 4 bases and 5 bases, with 15 bases remaining between them. Germline CDR1 reads SGDLS; CDR2 reads YYNGEE. This CDR3 comprises 14 residues.

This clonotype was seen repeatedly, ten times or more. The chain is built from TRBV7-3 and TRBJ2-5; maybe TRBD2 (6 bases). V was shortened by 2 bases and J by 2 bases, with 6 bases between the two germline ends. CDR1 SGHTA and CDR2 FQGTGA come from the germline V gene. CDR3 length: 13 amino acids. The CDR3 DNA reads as TGTGCCAGCAGCTTAGGGGGGCAAGAGACCCAGTACTTC. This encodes CASSLGGQETQYF.

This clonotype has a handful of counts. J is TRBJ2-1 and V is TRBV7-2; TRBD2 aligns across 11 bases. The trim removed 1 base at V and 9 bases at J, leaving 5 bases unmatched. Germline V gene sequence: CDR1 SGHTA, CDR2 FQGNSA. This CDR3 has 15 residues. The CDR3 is CASSLGLAGMAEQFF. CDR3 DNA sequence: TGTGCCAGCAGCTTAGGACTAGCGGGAATGGCTGAGCAGTTCTTC.

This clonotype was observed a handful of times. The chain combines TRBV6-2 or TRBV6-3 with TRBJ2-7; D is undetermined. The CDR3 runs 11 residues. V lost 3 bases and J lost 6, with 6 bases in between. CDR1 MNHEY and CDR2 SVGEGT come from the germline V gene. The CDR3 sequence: CASSYYSEQYF. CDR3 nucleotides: TGTGCCAGCAGTTATTACTCCGAGCAGTACTTC.

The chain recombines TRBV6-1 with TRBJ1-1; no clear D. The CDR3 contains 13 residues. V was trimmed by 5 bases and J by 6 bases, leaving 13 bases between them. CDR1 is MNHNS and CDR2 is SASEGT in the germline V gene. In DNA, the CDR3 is TGTGCCAGCAGTCAGACTCGGACGGCTGAAGCTTTCTTT. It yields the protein CASSQTRTAEAFF.

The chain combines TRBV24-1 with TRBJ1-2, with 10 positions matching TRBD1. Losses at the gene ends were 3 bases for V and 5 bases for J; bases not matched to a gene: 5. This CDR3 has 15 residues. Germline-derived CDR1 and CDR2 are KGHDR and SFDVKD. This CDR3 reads CATSDSRQGAYGYTF. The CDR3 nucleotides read TGTGCCACCAGTGATAGTAGACAGGGGGCTTATGGCTACACCTTC.

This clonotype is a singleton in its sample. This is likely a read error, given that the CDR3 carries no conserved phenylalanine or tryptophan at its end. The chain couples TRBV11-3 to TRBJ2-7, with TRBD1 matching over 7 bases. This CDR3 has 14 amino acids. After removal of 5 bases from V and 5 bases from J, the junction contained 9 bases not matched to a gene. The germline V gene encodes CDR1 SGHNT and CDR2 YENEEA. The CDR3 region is CASSPSTGVHEQYL. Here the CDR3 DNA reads TGTGCCAGCAGCCCAAGTACAGGGGTCCACGAGCAGTACCTC.

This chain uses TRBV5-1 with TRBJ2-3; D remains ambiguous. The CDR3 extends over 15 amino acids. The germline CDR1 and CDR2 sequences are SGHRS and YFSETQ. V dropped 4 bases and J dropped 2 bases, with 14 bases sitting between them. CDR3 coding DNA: TGCGCCAGCAGCCCCGGGCAGGCGTTCACAGATACGCAGTATTTT. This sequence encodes CASSPGQAFTDTQYF.

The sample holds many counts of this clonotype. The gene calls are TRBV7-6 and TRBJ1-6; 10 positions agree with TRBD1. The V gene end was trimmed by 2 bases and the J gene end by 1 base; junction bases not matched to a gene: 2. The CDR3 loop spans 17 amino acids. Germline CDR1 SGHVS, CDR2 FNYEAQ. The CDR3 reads CASSLSGQGSYNSPLHF. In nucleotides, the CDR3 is TGTGCCAGCAGCTTATCGGGACAGGGGTCCTATAATTCACCCCTCCACTTT.

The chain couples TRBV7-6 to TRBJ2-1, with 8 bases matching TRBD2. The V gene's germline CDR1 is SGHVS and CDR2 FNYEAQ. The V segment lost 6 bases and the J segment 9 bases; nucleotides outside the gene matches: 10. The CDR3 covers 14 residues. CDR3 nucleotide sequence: TGTGCCAGCAGTCACTCGGGGGGGAAGGGTGAGCAGTTCTTC. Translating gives CASSHSGGKGEQFF.

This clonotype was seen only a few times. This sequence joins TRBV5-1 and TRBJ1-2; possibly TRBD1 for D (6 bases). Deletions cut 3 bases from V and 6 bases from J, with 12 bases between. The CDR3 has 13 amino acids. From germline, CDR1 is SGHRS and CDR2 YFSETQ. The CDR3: CASSSGQYDGYTF. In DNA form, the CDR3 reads TGCGCCAGCAGCTCAGGACAGTACGATGGCTACACCTTC. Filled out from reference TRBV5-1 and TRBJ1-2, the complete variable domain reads KAGVTQTPRYLIKTRGQQVTLSCSPISGHRSVSWYQQTPGQGLQFLFEYFSETQRNKGNFPGRFSGRQFSNSRSEMNVSTLELGDSALYLCASSSGQYDGYTFGSGTRLTVV.

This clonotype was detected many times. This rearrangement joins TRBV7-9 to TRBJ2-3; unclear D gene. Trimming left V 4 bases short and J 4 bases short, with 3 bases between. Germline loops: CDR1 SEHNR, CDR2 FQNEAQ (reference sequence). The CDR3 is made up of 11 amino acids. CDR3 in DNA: TGTGCCAGCAGCTCGGCAGATACGCAGTATTTT. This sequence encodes CASSSADTQYF.

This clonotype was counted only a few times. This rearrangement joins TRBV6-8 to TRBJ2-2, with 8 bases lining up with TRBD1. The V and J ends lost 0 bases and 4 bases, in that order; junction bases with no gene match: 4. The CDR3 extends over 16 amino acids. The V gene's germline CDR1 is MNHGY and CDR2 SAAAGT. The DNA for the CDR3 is TGTGCCAGCAGTTACTCCCTTACAGGGGGCACCGGGGAGCTGTTTTTT. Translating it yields CASSYSLTGGTGELFF.

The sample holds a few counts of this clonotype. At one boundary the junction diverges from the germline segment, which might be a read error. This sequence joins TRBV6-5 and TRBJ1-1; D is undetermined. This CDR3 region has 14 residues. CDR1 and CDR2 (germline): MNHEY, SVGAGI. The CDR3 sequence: CASSYSGRNGEAFF. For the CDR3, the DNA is TGTGCCAGCAGCTACTCAGGCAGGAACGGGGAAGCTTTCTTT.

The CDR3, as DNA: TGTGCCAGCAGCTCATATTCGTGGGACAGGGGCACCGGGGAGCTGTTTTTT. Protein product: CASSSYSWDRGTGELFF. This sequence joins TRBV7-9 and TRBJ2-2; 10 bases match TRBD1. V lost 4 bases and J lost 4; bases outside the gene matches: 9. The germline CDR1 and CDR2 sequences are SEHNR and FQNEAQ (reference sequence). The CDR3 has 17 residues.

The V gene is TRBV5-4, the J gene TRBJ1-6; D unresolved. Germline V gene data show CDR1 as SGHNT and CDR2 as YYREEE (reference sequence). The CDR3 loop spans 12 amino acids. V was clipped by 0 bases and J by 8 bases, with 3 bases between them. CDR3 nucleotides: TGTGCCAGCAGCTTGGATTATTCACCCCTCCACTTT. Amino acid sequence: CASSLDYSPLHF. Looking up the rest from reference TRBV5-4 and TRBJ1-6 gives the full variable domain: ETGVTQSPTHLIKTRGQQVTLRCSSQSGHNTVSWYQQALGQGPQFIFQYYREEENGRGNFPPRFSGLQFPNYSSELNVNALELDDSALYLCASSLDYSPLHFGNGTRLTVT.

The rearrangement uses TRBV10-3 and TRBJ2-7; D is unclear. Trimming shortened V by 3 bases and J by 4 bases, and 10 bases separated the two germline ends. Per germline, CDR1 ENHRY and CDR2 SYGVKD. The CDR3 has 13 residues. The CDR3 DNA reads TGTGCCATCAGTGATGATGCCGAGTACGAGCAGTACTTC. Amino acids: CAISDDAEYEQYF.

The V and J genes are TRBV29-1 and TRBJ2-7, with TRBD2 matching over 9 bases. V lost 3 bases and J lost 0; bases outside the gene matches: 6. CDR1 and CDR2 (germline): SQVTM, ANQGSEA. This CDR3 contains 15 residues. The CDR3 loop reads CSVEATSGDSYEQYF. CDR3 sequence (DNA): TGCAGCGTTGAGGCGACTAGCGGAGACTCCTACGAGCAGTACTTC.

This CDR3 is CASSLEDRHTLSYEQYF. In DNA form, the CDR3 reads TGTGCCAGCAGCTTGGAAGACCGACACACGCTCTCCTACGAGCAGTACTTC. This sequence joins TRBV13 and TRBJ2-7, with D unresolved. This CDR3 region has 17 residues. Between the trimmed V and J ends, which lost 3 bases and 0 bases, there was a span of 18 bases. Germline CDR1 is PRHDT and CDR2 is FYEKMQ (reference sequence).

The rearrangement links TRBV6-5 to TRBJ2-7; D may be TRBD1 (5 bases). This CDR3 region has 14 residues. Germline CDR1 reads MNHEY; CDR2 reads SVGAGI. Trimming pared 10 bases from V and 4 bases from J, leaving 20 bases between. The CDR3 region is CAIQDSSGSYEQYF. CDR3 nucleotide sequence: TGTGCCATCCAAGACAGCTCCGGTTCGTACGAGCAGTACTTC.

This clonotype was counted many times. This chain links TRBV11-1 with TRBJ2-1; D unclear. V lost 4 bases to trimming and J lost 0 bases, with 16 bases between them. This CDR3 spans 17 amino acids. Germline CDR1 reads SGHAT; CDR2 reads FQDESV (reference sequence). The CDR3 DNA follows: TGTGCCAGCAGCTCACCGGTGACTTTCAGCTCCTACAATGAGCAGTTCTTC. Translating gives CASSSPVTFSSYNEQFF.

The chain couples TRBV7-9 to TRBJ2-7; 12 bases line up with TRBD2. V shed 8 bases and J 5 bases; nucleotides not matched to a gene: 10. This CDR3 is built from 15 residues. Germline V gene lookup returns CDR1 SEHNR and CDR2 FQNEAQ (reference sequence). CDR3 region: CASERLAGGPNEQYV. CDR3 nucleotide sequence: TGTGCCAGCGAAAGGCTAGCGGGAGGGCCCAACGAGCAGTACGTC.

The CDR3 DNA reads as TGCAGTGCTAGAGTGGGGCTTCTCGAGCAGTACTTC. Protein sequence: CSARVGLLEQYF. This chain joins TRBV20-1 and TRBJ2-7; D might be TRBD1 (5 bases). The germline gives CDR1 DFQATT, CDR2 SNEGSKA (reference sequence). Trimming cost V 1 base and J 6 bases, with 10 bases left between them. This CDR3 has 12 amino acids.

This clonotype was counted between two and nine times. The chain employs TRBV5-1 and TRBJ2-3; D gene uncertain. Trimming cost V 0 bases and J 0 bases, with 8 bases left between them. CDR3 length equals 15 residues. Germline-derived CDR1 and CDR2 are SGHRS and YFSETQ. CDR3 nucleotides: TGCGCCAGCAGCTTGGTGACATCTAGCACAGATACGCAGTATTTT. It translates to CASSLVTSSTDTQYF.

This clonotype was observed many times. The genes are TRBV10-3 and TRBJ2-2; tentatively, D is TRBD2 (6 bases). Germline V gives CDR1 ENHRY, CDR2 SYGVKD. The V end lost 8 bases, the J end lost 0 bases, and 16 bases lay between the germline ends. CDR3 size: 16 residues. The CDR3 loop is CAIGRDGLTNTGELFF. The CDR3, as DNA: TGTGCCATCGGAAGGGACGGACTAACGAACACCGGGGAGCTGTTTTTT.

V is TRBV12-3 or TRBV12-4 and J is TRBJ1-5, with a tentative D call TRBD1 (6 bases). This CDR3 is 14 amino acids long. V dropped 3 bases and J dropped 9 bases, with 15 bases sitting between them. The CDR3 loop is CASSLGGPGSPQHF. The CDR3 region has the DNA TGTGCCAGCAGTTTGGGGGGCCCCGGTTCGCCCCAGCATTTT.

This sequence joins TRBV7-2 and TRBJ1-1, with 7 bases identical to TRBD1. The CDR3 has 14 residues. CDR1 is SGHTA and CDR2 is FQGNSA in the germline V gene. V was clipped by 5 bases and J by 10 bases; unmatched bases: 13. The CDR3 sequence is CASSPGQATVLAFF. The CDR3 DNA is TGTGCCAGCAGCCCCGGACAGGCGACTGTCTTAGCTTTCTTT.

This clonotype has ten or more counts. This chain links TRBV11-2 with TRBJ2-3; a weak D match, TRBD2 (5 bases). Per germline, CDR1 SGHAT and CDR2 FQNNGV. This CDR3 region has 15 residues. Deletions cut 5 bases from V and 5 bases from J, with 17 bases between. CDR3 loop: CASSDGGGRGDTQYF. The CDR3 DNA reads TGTGCCAGCAGCGACGGAGGAGGCCGGGGAGATACGCAGTATTTT.